Each of the 27 T cell receptor beta chains below was sequenced from the same sample in a study of response to subunit inactivated influenza vaccine. Using its own MiXCR run on the RT-PCR reads, TCRdb lists one record per CDR3 protein. This sample yields about 540,000 distinct CDR3 sequences, of which around a quarter are seen a single time; roughly 2.8% belongs to the top ten. These data were also filed under a second study, of T cells expressing NK-cell markers. That study reports: It was by 5'RACE template switching with UMIs that TCR beta cDNA was made.

The source was CD4+ T cells sorted from PBMCs, collected 11 to 12 days after vaccination. These receptor sequences come from a man aged 50 to 59 who received an inactivated influenza vaccine.

This clonotype was seen more than once but under ten times. CDR3 amino acids: CASSQGGPGWENIQYF. The CDR3, as DNA: TGTGCCAGCAGCCAAGGAGGGCCCGGGTGGGAAAACATTCAGTACTTC. V usage is TRBV14 and J usage is TRBJ2-4, with D possibly being TRBD2 (5 bases). V was pared by 1 base and J by 5 bases, with 15 bases between. This CDR3 has 16 residues. The germline CDR1 and CDR2 sequences are SGHDN and FVKESK.

In its sample, this clonotype was seen a few times. The gene calls are TRBV3-1 and TRBJ2-5; tentative D call: TRBD1 (6 bases). Trimming shortened V by 3 bases and J by 4 bases, and 15 bases separated the two germline ends. CDR1 is LGHDT, CDR2 YNNKEL, per germline (reference sequence). The CDR3 contains 15 residues. The CDR3 region has the DNA TGTGCCAGCAGCCAGGCAGGGGTCGGAACAGAGACCCAGTACTTC. Protein sequence: CASSQAGVGTETQYF.

This sequence joins TRBV6-5 and TRBJ2-5; D may be TRBD1 or TRBD2 (5 bases each). The germline gives CDR1 MNHEY, CDR2 SVGAGI. V lost 2 bases, J lost 5 bases, and 12 bases lay in between. This CDR3 region has 14 residues. In DNA, the CDR3 is TGTGCCAGCAGTTACGGGGCAAGGAGGGAGACCCAGTACTTC. It codes for CASSYGARRETQYF.

This clonotype was recorded a few times. The CDR3 nucleotides read TGCGCCAGCAGCTTGACGCGGGACAGCAGCCTCTACGAGCAGTACTTC. The encoded protein is CASSLTRDSSLYEQYF. The chain links TRBV5-1 to TRBJ2-7; tentative D call: TRBD1 (7 bases). Trimming pared 1 base from V and 3 bases from J, leaving 17 bases between. The V gene's germline CDR1 is SGHRS and CDR2 YFSETQ. The CDR3 consists of 16 residues.

Only a few counts were recorded for this clonotype. V and J are TRBV7-8 and TRBJ2-3; TRBD2 matches 9 bases. Looked up from germline, CDR1 is SGHVS and CDR2 is FQNEAQ. The CDR3 consists of 18 residues. Trimming took 1 base from V and 2 from J; bases not matched to a gene: 10. CDR3 region: CASSLGLAGRLSTDTQYF. DNA of the CDR3: TGTGCCAGCAGCTTAGGGCTAGCGGGGCGCCTCTCCACAGATACGCAGTATTTT. The entire variable domain, with the rest obtained from reference TRBV7-8 and TRBJ2-3, is as follows: GAGVSQSPRYKVAKRGQDVALRCDPISGHVSLFWYQQALGQGPEFLTYFQNEAQLDKSGLPSDRFFAERPEGSVSTLKIQRTQQEDSAVYLCASSLGLAGRLSTDTQYFGPGTRLTVL.

The rearrangement joins TRBV7-6 to TRBJ2-5; 7 nucleotides align to TRBD2. In germline, CDR1 is SGHVS, CDR2 FNYEAQ. V trimming: 6 bases; J trimming: 1 base; junction bases outside the gene matches: 11. The CDR3 consists of 16 residues. CDR3: CASRGGDPRGQETQYF. CDR3 DNA sequence: TGTGCCAGCAGGGGGGGGGACCCGCGGGGCCAAGAGACCCAGTACTTC.

V gene TRBV30 combines with J gene TRBJ2-1; 8 positions agree with TRBD2. Per the germline V gene, CDR1 is GTSNPN and CDR2 is SVGIG (reference sequence). V dropped 5 bases and J dropped 4; count of bases not matched to a gene: 4. The CDR3 covers 13 residues. CDR3: CAWDSGDYNEQFF. CDR3 nucleotides: TGTGCCTGGGATAGCGGGGATTACAATGAGCAGTTCTTC.

This clonotype came up many times. The CDR3 here is CASSLQENQPQHF. In DNA, the CDR3 is TGTGCCAGTAGTCTTCAGGAAAATCAGCCCCAGCATTTT. The rearrangement joins TRBV19 to TRBJ1-5; unclear D gene. CDR3 length: 13 residues. V lost 5 bases to trimming and J lost 4 bases, with 9 bases between them. Looked up from germline, CDR1 is LNHDA and CDR2 is SQIVND (reference sequence).

The chain combines TRBV6-5 with TRBJ2-7; 7 nucleotides match TRBD2. The CDR3 is made up of 14 amino acids. J lost 5 bases, V lost 2 bases, and 6 bases had no gene match. The germline CDR1 and CDR2 sequences are MNHEY and SVGAGI. The CDR3 is CASSYGGRSDEQYF. The CDR3 DNA follows: TGTGCCAGCAGTTACGGCGGGAGATCAGACGAGCAGTACTTC.

This clonotype has ten or more counts. The CDR3 nucleotides read TGTGCCAGCAGCTTAACAGACGTCCAAGAGACCCAGTACTTC. It translates to CASSLTDVQETQYF. The rearrangement joins TRBV11-2 to TRBJ2-5; D gene unclear. CDR3 length: 14 amino acids. Germline assignment: CDR1 SGHAT and CDR2 FQNNGV. Trimming shortened V by 2 bases and J by 1 base, and 8 bases separated the two germline ends.

This clonotype occurred a few times. V and J are TRBV5-1 and TRBJ2-5; D possibly uses TRBD1 or TRBD2 (7 bases each). Germline V gene data show CDR1 as SGHRS and CDR2 as YFSETQ. The ends were cut back, 6 bases at V and 2 bases at J, with 11 bases in the middle. The CDR3 has 13 amino acids. CDR3 region: CASKRDRQETQYF. The CDR3 DNA is TGCGCCAGCAAGCGGGACAGACAAGAGACCCAGTACTTC. The variable domain in full, completed from reference TRBV5-1 and TRBJ2-5, reads KAGVTQTPRYLIKTRGQQVTLSCSPISGHRSVSWYQQTPGQGLQFLFEYFSETQRNKGNFPGRFSGRQFSNSRSEMNVSTLELGDSALYLCASKRDRQETQYFGPGTRLLVL.

This clonotype was seen a few times. This rearrangement joins TRBV20-1 to TRBJ1-2; a possible D gene is TRBD1 (6 bases). The V gene lost 6 bases and the J gene lost 5 bases, with 19 bases spanning the gap. The CDR3 length is 14 residues. Germline V gene lookup returns CDR1 DFQATT and CDR2 SNEGSKA (reference sequence). The CDR3 sequence is CSALNPVQGYGYTF. In DNA, the CDR3 is TGCAGTGCCCTAAACCCCGTACAGGGTTATGGCTACACCTTC.

This clonotype was counted a few times. The chain links TRBV28 to TRBJ2-1; D unclear. The CDR3 is 11 residues long. V was trimmed by 8 bases and J by 9 bases, leaving 11 bases between them. Germline CDR1 reads MDHEN; CDR2 reads SYDVKM. The CDR3 here is CASGVRLEQFF. The CDR3 bases are TGTGCCAGCGGTGTGAGACTTGAGCAGTTCTTC.

The V and J genes are TRBV18 and TRBJ2-1; D possibly corresponds to TRBD2 (6 bases). The V gene lost 3 bases and the J gene lost 9 bases, with 12 bases spanning the gap. The CDR3 runs to 13 residues. In germline, CDR1 is KGHSH, CDR2 LQKENI. The CDR3 loop reads CASSPLEGGEQFF. In DNA form, the CDR3 reads TGTGCCAGCTCACCCCTCGAGGGAGGTGAGCAGTTCTTC.

This chain joins TRBV18 and TRBJ2-3; 13 nucleotides agree with TRBD2. Trimming at V came to 1 base and at J to 0 bases, leaving 7 bases not matched to a gene. CDR3 length: 19 residues. Germline-derived CDR1 and CDR2 are KGHSH and LQKENI. CDR3 amino acids: CASSPRLAGGYPSTDTQYF. The DNA of the CDR3 is TGTGCCAGCTCACCACGACTAGCGGGAGGATACCCAAGCACAGATACGCAGTATTTT.

The sample holds many counts of this clonotype. The gene calls are TRBV29-1 and TRBJ2-7, with D hard to call. The germline V gene has CDR1 SQVTM and CDR2 ANQGSEA. V lost 7 bases, J lost 2 bases, and 12 bases lay in between. The CDR3 runs 12 residues. CDR3 residues: CSAKDKAYEQYF. The DNA of the CDR3 is TGCAGCGCTAAAGACAAAGCCTACGAGCAGTACTTC.

The genes are TRBV20-1 and TRBJ2-2; 9 bases map to TRBD1. With V trimmed by 0 bases and J by 2 bases, 7 bases remained unmatched. From germline, CDR1 is DFQATT and CDR2 SNEGSKA (reference sequence). CDR3 size: 17 residues. As DNA, the CDR3 is TGCAGTGCTAGAGATACCACAGGGGGCCCCAACACCGGGGAGCTGTTTTTT. Its translation is CSARDTTGGPNTGELFF.

This clonotype has only a few counts. The chain combines TRBV7-2 with TRBJ2-1; perhaps TRBD2 as D (6 bases). There are 15 residues in the CDR3. Germline CDR1 and CDR2: SGHTA and FQGNSA. The V and J ends lost 5 bases and 12 bases respectively, with 23 bases between them. The DNA of the CDR3 is TGTGCCAGCAGCCTGCGACGGGGAGGATCGATCGGGCAGTTCTTC. It is translated as CASSLRRGGSIGQFF.

The gene calls are TRBV12-3 or TRBV12-4 and TRBJ2-3, with a tentative D call TRBD2 (7 bases). The germline V and J ends were trimmed by 0 bases and 5 bases, with 21 bases remaining between them. CDR3 size: 18 residues. Here the CDR3 reads CASSLARGPGAVGDTQYF. CDR3 in DNA: TGTGCCAGCAGTTTAGCGCGGGGGCCAGGGGCGGTTGGAGATACGCAGTATTTT.

This chain joins TRBV12-3 or TRBV12-4 and TRBJ2-5; perhaps TRBD2 as D (5 bases). The CDR3 covers 14 residues. The germline V and J ends were trimmed by 1 base and 4 bases, with 10 bases remaining between them. Here the CDR3 reads CASSLDRRTETQYF. Here the CDR3 DNA reads TGTGCCAGCAGTTTAGACCGGAGGACAGAGACCCAGTACTTC.

The chain is built from TRBV11-2 and TRBJ2-7; 7 nucleotides align to TRBD2. The CDR3 consists of 14 residues. Germline assignment: CDR1 SGHAT and CDR2 FQNNGV. J was trimmed by 4 bases and V by 3 bases; bases with no gene match: 6. The CDR3 bases are TGTGCCAGCAGCTTGACCGGGACTATATACGAGCAGTACTTC. Its protein product is CASSLTGTIYEQYF.

This rearrangement joins TRBV20-1 to TRBJ2-7; 7 nucleotides agree with TRBD2. The V and J ends lost 3 bases and 2 bases, in that order; junction bases with no gene match: 1. This CDR3 contains 12 residues. The germline gives CDR1 DFQATT, CDR2 SNEGSKA (reference sequence). CDR3 protein: CSASLAAYEQYF. The CDR3 DNA follows: TGCAGTGCTAGTCTAGCGGCCTACGAGCAGTACTTC.

This chain joins TRBV2 and TRBJ2-3; D not resolved. Germline V gives CDR1 SNHLY, CDR2 FYNNEI. V dropped 7 bases and J dropped 0 bases, with 11 bases sitting between them. This CDR3 is built from 14 residues. The DNA of the CDR3 is TGTGCCAGCACCCCGCACCTTAGCACAGATACGCAGTATTTT. Protein sequence: CASTPHLSTDTQYF.

The sample holds many counts of this clonotype. V usage is TRBV12-3 or TRBV12-4 and J usage is TRBJ2-2; unclear D gene. The CDR3 runs 15 residues. Trimming took off 6 bases at V and 1 base at J, with 12 bases between the two ends. As DNA, the CDR3 is TGTGCCAGCAGCAGCATTACACTGAACACCGGGGAGCTGTTTTTT. Its protein product is CASSSITLNTGELFF.

This clonotype was seen ten or more times. The chain links TRBV12-3 or TRBV12-4 to TRBJ1-2; 7 positions agree with TRBD1. The V and J ends lost 5 bases and 4 bases, in that order; junction bases with no gene match: 4. This CDR3 is 13 amino acids long. The CDR3 coding sequence is TGTGCCAGCAGTCGGGACAGCGGCTATGGCTACACCTTC. Residues: CASSRDSGYGYTF.

The CDR3 loop is CASTRDTGTEAFF. The CDR3 DNA is TGCGCCAGCACCAGGGATACGGGGACTGAAGCTTTCTTT. The V call is TRBV5-1, the J call TRBJ1-1; maybe TRBD1 (5 bases). Between the trimmed V and J ends, which lost 6 bases and 5 bases, there was a span of 14 bases. In germline, CDR1 is SGHRS, CDR2 YFSETQ. The CDR3 is made up of 13 amino acids.

The chain uses TRBV10-3 and TRBJ2-7; D is perhaps TRBD1 or TRBD2 (7 bases each). Per germline, CDR1 ENHRY and CDR2 SYGVKD. The CDR3 extends over 17 amino acids. Trimming cost V 6 bases and J 4 bases, with 25 bases left between them. This CDR3 is CAISQGGTIRRGYEQYF. CDR3 DNA sequence: TGTGCCATCAGCCAGGGGGGGACTATAAGGAGGGGTTACGAGCAGTACTTC.